A single sample is the source of the 9 T cell receptor beta chains below, sequenced in a study of early T cells in non-severe SARS-CoV-2 infection. One entry per CDR3 protein, called by TCRdb with MiXCR from the 5' RACE reads. The table has roughly 81,000 distinct CDR3 sequences, roughly 6% seen once; the top ten hold 7.8%. The sample comprised whole blood. The origin of the receptors is an adult who was a healthcare worker with PCR-confirmed SARS-CoV-2 infection or an uninfected control (not recorded which).

CDR3: CASSYGLEYNEQFF. The CDR3 coding sequence is TGTGCCAGCAGTTACGGACTAGAATACAATGAGCAGTTCTTC. The chain joins TRBV6-2 or TRBV6-3 to TRBJ2-1, with 7 bases identical to TRBD2. The junction had 2 bases not matched to a gene; V was cut back by 2 bases and J by 4 bases. CDR3 length equals 14 residues. CDR1 is MNHEY and CDR2 is SVGEGT in the germline V gene.

This rearrangement joins TRBV6-5 to TRBJ2-7; no reliable D call. V lost 7 bases and J 1 base, leaving 11 bases between the germline ends. CDR1 is MNHEY, CDR2 SVGAGI, per germline. CDR3 length: 13 amino acids. CDR3 DNA: TGTGCCAGCACCTCCGACACTTCCTACGAGCAGTACTTC. It specifies CASTSDTSYEQYF.

This clonotype appeared many times. V and J are TRBV28 and TRBJ1-5; the D gene is possibly TRBD1 (6 bases). This CDR3 is 15 amino acids long. With 1 base removed from V and 1 base from J, the gap between germline ends came to 8 bases. CDR1 is MDHEN, CDR2 SYDVKM, per germline. The CDR3 bases are TGTGCCAGCAGTTTATCCAGGGGAAGCAATCAGCCCCAGCATTTT. This encodes CASSLSRGSNQPQHF.

The rearrangement joins TRBV5-1 to TRBJ2-3, with D possibly TRBD2 on 5 matching bases. The germline gives CDR1 SGHRS, CDR2 YFSETQ. The CDR3 extends over 15 amino acids. With 6 bases removed from V and 4 bases from J, the gap between germline ends came to 18 bases. CDR3 region: CASTPAPGFSDTQYF. The DNA of the CDR3 is TGCGCCAGCACCCCCGCGCCGGGGTTCTCAGATACGCAGTATTTT.

This clonotype appeared many times. The chain joins TRBV27 to TRBJ2-1, with 10 bases matching TRBD1. Germline loops: CDR1 MNHEY, CDR2 SMNVEV (reference sequence). Trimming at V came to 3 bases and at J to 8 bases, leaving 7 bases not matched to a gene. This CDR3 has 15 amino acids. The CDR3 region has the DNA TGTGCCAGCAGTTTCCAGGGGACAGGGGCCCATGAGCAGTTCTTC. It encodes CASSFQGTGAHEQFF.

This clonotype is medium-sized in the sample. V is TRBV20-1 and J is TRBJ2-7, with 8 nucleotides matching TRBD2. The CDR3 extends over 13 amino acids. The trim removed 0 bases at V and 4 bases at J, leaving 2 bases unmatched. The germline V gene has CDR1 DFQATT and CDR2 SNEGSKA (reference sequence). The CDR3 DNA sequence: TGCAGTGCTAGAGATTTAGCGGGGTACGAGCAGTACTTC. Amino acid sequence: CSARDLAGYEQYF.

This clonotype was counted only a few times. This rearrangement joins TRBV19 to TRBJ1-6, with D possibly matching TRBD1 (5 bases). Looked up from germline, CDR1 is LNHDA and CDR2 is SQIVND (reference sequence). The CDR3 sequence is 14 residues long. The ends were cut back, 7 bases at V and 3 bases at J, with 10 bases in the middle. The CDR3 DNA reads as TGTGCCAGTAAGGACAAGAACTATAATTCACCCCTCCACTTT. Translating gives CASKDKNYNSPLHF.

This clonotype was seen repeatedly, ten times or more. The CDR3 DNA reads TGTGCCAGCAGCGTTAAGGGGAACACTGAAGCTTTCTTT. Protein: CASSVKGNTEAFF. J is TRBJ1-1 and V is TRBV5-5; no definite D call. Per germline, CDR1 SGHKS and CDR2 YYEKEE (reference sequence). The CDR3 is 13 amino acids. Between the trimmed V and J ends, which lost 4 bases and 1 base, there was a span of 8 bases.

This clonotype was picked up a small number of times. This chain uses TRBV11-2 with TRBJ2-7, with 10 bases aligning to TRBD2. V gave up 0 bases and J gave up 1 base; unmatched junction bases: 6. This CDR3 region has 17 residues. Germline CDR1 reads SGHAT; CDR2 reads FQNNGV. The CDR3 nucleotides read TGTGCCAGCAGCTTAGACAGTCTAGCGGGGGTGTCCTACGAGCAGTACTTC. It yields the protein CASSLDSLAGVSYEQYF.